This paragraph reports one TCR beta chain. The CDR3 totals 15 residues. The V end lost 4 bases, the J end lost 6 bases, and 18 bases lay between the germline ends. Germline CDR1 is SGDLS and CDR2 is YYNGEE. This sample was taken from a study of shared clonotypes between healthy human individuals. Data came from immunoSEQ multiplex PCR; TCRdb stores just in-frame clones and leaves some out. The table records about 1.5 million clones, around 98% of them present only once. The genes are TRBV9 and TRBJ2-3, with D perhaps TRBD1 or TRBD2 (5 bases each). Material: naive CD4+ T cells sorted from blood. This sample's subset: CD45RA+ positively selected. The origin of this receptor is a man in his thirties or forties in good health. The CDR3 is CASSPRWGSMDTQYF. The CDR3 bases are TGTGCCAGCAGCCCTCGGTGGGGGAGTATGGATACGCAGTATTTT.